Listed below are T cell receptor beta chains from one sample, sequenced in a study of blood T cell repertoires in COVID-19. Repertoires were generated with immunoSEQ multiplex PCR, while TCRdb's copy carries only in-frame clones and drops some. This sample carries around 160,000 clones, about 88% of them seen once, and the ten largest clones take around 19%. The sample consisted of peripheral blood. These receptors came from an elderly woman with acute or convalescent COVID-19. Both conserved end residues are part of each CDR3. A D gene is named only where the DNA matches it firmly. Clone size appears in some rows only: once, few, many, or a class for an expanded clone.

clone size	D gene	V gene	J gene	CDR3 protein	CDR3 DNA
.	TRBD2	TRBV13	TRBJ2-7	CASSFFSGGAHEQYF	TGTGCCAGCAGCTTCTTTAGCGGGGGGGCCCACGAGCAGTACTTC
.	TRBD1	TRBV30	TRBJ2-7	CAWKVPGGYEQYF	TGTGCCTGGAAGGTTCCAGGGGGCTACGAGCAGTACTTC
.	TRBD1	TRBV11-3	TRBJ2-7	CASSLDRDREEQYF	TGTGCCAGCAGCTTAGATCGGGACAGGGAAGAGCAGTACTTC
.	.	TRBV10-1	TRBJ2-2	CASSDPGAGELFF	TGCGCCAGCAGTGATCCAGGGGCCGGGGAGCTGTTTTTT
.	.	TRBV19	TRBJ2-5	CASSIGVRQETQYF	TGTGCCAGTAGTATAGGAGTCCGCCAAGAGACCCAGTACTTC
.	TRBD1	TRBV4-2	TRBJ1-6	CASSLAGGGNSPLHF	TGTGCCAGCAGCCTAGCAGGGGGCGGGAATTCACCCCTCCACTTT
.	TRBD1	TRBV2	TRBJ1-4	CASATGGGEEKLFF	TGTGCCAGCGCGACAGGGGGTGGAGAAGAAAAACTGTTTTTT
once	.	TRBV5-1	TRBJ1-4	CASSLRSEKLFF	TGCGCCAGCAGCTTAAGGAGTGAAAAACTGTTTTTT
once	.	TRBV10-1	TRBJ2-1	CASSESNKTDRDNEQFF	TGCGCCAGCAGTGAGTCGAACAAAACAGACAGAGACAATGAGCAGTTCTTC
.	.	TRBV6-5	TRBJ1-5	CASSLRYQPQHF	TGTGCCAGCAGCCTCAGGTATCAGCCCCAGCATTTT
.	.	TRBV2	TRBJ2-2	CASRDSRTGELFF	TGTGCCAGCAGAGATAGCAGAACCGGGGAGCTGTTTTTT
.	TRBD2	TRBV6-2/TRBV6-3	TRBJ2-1	CASSYFSGVNNEQFF	TGTGCCAGCAGTTACTTTAGCGGGGTGAACAATGAGCAGTTCTTC
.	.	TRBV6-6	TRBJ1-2	CASNRSGANYGYTF	TGTGCCAGCAACCGCAGTGGAGCCAACTATGGCTACACCTTC
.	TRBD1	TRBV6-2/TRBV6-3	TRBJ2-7	CASSYDGTGVNEQYF	TGTGCCAGCAGTTACGACGGGACAGGGGTTAACGAGCAGTACTTC
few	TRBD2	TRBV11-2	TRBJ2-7	CASRKTSGRAYEQYF	TGTGCCAGCAGGAAGACTAGCGGGAGGGCCTACGAGCAGTACTTC
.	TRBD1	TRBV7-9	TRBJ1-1	CASSLGQGMNTEAFF	TGTGCCAGCAGCCTGGGACAGGGGATGAACACTGAAGCTTTCTTT
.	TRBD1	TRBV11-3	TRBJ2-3	CASSSGQGATQYF	TGTGCCAGCAGCTCGGGACAGGGGGCCACGCAGTATTTT
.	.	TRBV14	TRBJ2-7	CASSQQGLVEQYF	TGTGCCAGCAGCCAGCAGGGACTGGTCGAGCAGTACTTC
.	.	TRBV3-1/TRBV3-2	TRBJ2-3	CASSLDVRAIFTDTQYF	TGTGCCAGCAGCCTAGACGTCAGGGCCATTTTCACAGATACGCAGTATTTT
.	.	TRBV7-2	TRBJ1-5	CASSTYTGSNQPQHF	TGTGCCAGCAGCACCTACACAGGTAGCAATCAGCCCCAGCATTTT
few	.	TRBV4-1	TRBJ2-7	CASSQVLGSSYEQYF	TGCGCCAGCAGCCAAGTACTCGGGAGCTCCTACGAGCAGTACTTC
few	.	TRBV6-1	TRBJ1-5	CASSEGVGNQPQHF	TGTGCCAGCAGTGAAGGGGTCGGGAATCAGCCCCAGCATTTT
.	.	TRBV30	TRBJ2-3	CAWSLWTSTDTQYF	TGTGCCTGGAGTCTCTGGACTAGCACAGATACGCAGTATTTT
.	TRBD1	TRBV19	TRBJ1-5	CASSDRGLSNQPQHF	TGTGCCAGTAGTGACAGGGGGTTGAGCAATCAGCCCCAGCATTTT
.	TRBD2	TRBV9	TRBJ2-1	CASSPQAGPATNEQFF	TGTGCCAGCAGCCCCCAAGCGGGGCCTGCGACGAATGAGCAGTTCTTC
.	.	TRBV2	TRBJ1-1	CASSKRGSVNTEAFF	TGTGCCAGCAGCAAGCGTGGCAGCGTGAACACTGAAGCTTTCTTT
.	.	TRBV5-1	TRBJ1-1	CASNSMGARNTEAFF	TGCGCCAGCAACTCTATGGGGGCGAGGAACACTGAAGCTTTCTTT
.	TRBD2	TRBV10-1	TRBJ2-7	CASSEKEWTSGRYEQYF	TGCGCCAGCAGTGAGAAAGAATGGACTAGCGGGAGATACGAGCAGTACTTC
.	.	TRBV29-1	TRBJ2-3	CSTGGGTDTQYF	TGCAGCACCGGAGGGGGCACAGATACGCAGTATTTT
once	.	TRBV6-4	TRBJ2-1	CASSFTDGQVEQFF	TGTGCCAGCAGTTTTACAGATGGACAAGTTGAGCAGTTCTTC
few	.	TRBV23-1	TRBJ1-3	CASSQPGDSGNTIYF	TGCGCCAGCAGTCAACCAGGGGACTCTGGAAACACCATATATTTT
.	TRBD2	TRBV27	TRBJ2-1	CASSLRGLPPRNEQFF	TGTGCCAGCAGTCTCCGGGGACTACCTCCTAGAAATGAGCAGTTCTTC
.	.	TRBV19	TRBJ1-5	CASSIVSRSNQPQHF	TGTGCCAGTAGTATAGTTTCCAGGAGCAATCAGCCCCAGCATTTT
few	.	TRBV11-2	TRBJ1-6	CASSFYSTHYNSPLHF	TGTGCCAGCAGCTTCTACTCGACACACTATAATTCACCCCTCCACTTT
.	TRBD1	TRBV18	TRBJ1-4	CASSPEDRGKLFF	TGTGCCAGCTCACCAGAGGACAGGGGAAAACTGTTTTTT
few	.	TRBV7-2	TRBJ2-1	CASSKRDRRYIYNEQFF	TGTGCCAGCAGCAAGCGGGACAGGCGCTACATCTACAATGAGCAGTTCTTC
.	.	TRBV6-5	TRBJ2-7	CASKVWPGRGEQYF	TGTGCCAGTAAGGTCTGGCCAGGCAGGGGCGAGCAGTACTTC
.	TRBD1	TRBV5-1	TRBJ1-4	CASSQGQSPNEKLFF	TGCGCCAGCAGCCAGGGACAGAGCCCTAATGAAAAACTGTTTTTT
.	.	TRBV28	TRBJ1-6	CASSPPHRSSYNSPLHF	TGTGCCAGCAGCCCACCCCACAGGAGCTCCTATAATTCACCCCTCCACTTT
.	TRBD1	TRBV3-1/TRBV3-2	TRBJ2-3	CASSSGTEIITDTQYF	TGTGCCAGCAGTTCCGGGACAGAGATTATCACAGATACGCAGTATTTT
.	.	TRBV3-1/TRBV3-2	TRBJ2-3	CASSLRQAGGADTQYF	TGTGCCAGCAGCCTGAGACAGGCGGGCGGAGCAGATACGCAGTATTTT
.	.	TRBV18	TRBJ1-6	CASSPRAGVIDSPLHF	TGTGCCAGCTCACCACGGGCAGGGGTGATTGATTCACCCCTCCACTTT
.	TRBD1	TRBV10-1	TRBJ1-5	CASSLDRNQPQHF	TGCGCCAGCAGTTTGGACAGGAATCAGCCCCAGCATTTT
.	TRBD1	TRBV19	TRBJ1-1	CADQQGAYTEAFF	TGTGCCGACCAGCAGGGGGCTTATACTGAAGCTTTCTTT
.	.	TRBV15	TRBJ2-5	CATSRSLVDQETQYF	TGTGCCACCAGCAGAAGCTTAGTAGATCAAGAGACCCAGTACTTC
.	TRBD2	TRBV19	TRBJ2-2	CASSRGLAITGELFF	TGTGCCAGTAGTAGAGGACTAGCAATCACCGGGGAGCTGTTTTTT
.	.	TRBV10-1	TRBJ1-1	CASSGPFNGGTEAFF	TGCGCCAGCAGTGGCCCATTCAATGGCGGGACTGAAGCTTTCTTT
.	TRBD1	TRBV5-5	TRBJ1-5	CASSFSQGASNQPQHF	TGTGCCAGCAGCTTTTCACAGGGGGCGAGCAATCAGCCCCAGCATTTT
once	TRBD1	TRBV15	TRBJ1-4	CATSGFGTGGAFGKLFF	TGTGCCACCAGCGGCTTTGGGACAGGGGGTGCCTTTGGAAAACTGTTTTTT